This TCR beta chain is drawn from a study of T cell repertoires in cytomegalovirus infection. Study summary: HLA-C-restricted CMV epitopes, recently identified, and well-studied HLA-B-restricted ones were used by the study. It was the public TCR beta signatures that indicated both CMV infection and matching HLA type.

Germline V CDR1 and CDR2: SGHTA, FQGNSA. Trimming stripped 2 bases from V and 4 bases from J, with 10 bases between. The CDR3 is 14 amino acids. The study, taken as a whole, reports: In two of eight donors, the top clonotype was HLA-C-restricted CMV-specific.

Via MiXCR, TCRdb re-called the reads, giving one row per CDR3 protein. The sample holds 640,000 or so distinct CDR3 sequences; about 33% are singletons and the top ten take around a sixth. This clonotype occurred many times. Its target is not known. The TCR was taken from a human donor in good health (CMV status not recorded). Some clones in this sample may be carry-over from other donors' samples. V gene TRBV7-2 combines with J gene TRBJ2-3; D is uncertain. Sequences were derived from cultured PBMCs, sampled from culture after CMV antigen stimulation. In DNA, the CDR3 is TGTGCCAGCAGCTTAATGGTGTTGGCAGATACGCAGTATTTT. Protein product: CASSLMVLADTQYF.